A selection of T cell receptor beta chains follows, all from one sample in a study of blood T cells in healthy people across ages. TCRdb reprocessed the 5' RACE reads via MiXCR and lists one record per CDR3 protein. The table has hundreds of thousands of distinct CDR3 sequences, around 43% seen once. The sample comprised blood. Source of these receptors: a man older than 75 in good health. Each CDR3 is given with its conserved first and last residue. Each record gives: D gene, J gene, clone size, V gene, CDR3 DNA, CDR3 protein. D genes are given only for firm matches. A row's size may be missing; if present it is once, few, many or a size class.

.	TRBJ2-5	.	TRBV9	TGTGCCAGCAGCCCCTCAGACTGGTTCGGGGAGACCCAGTACTTC	CASSPSDWFGETQYF
TRBD2	TRBJ2-7	few	TRBV6-2/TRBV6-3	TGTGCCAGCAAACTAGCGGCCACCTACGAGCAGTACTTC	CASKLAATYEQYF
.	TRBJ1-3	.	TRBV5-8	TGTGCCAGCAGCCTGCAGGGCCGCACCTCTGGAAACACCATATATTTT	CASSLQGRTSGNTIYF
TRBD2	TRBJ2-7	few	TRBV6-1	TGTGCCAGCAGCGCCCCCGGGACTAGCGGGAACCACGAGCAGTACTTC	CASSAPGTSGNHEQYF
.	TRBJ2-4	.	TRBV5-5	TGTGCCAGCAGCGCCGGGATGCTCCCCTCCCGTCCCAAAAACATTCAGTACTTC	CASSAGMLPSRPKNIQYF
TRBD1	TRBJ2-5	.	TRBV7-2	TGTGCCAGCACCCCGGGACAGCACAAAGAGACCCAGTACTTC	CASTPGQHKETQYF
.	TRBJ2-2	.	TRBV20-1	TGCAGTGCTAGCGGCACCGGGGAGCTGTTTTTT	CSASGTGELFF
.	TRBJ1-6	few	TRBV5-6	TGTGCCAGCAGCTTCTGGGCCGAAAATTCACCCCTCCACTTT	CASSFWAENSPLHF
TRBD2	TRBJ2-3	.	TRBV29-1	TGCAGCGGTGGGGAACTAATAGCGGGAGGTAGGACAGATACGCAGTATTTT	CSGGELIAGGRTDTQYF
TRBD2	TRBJ2-3	.	TRBV6-2/TRBV6-3	TGTGCCAGCAGCTCCTCCGCTAGCGGGGGGGCGAGTACGCAGTATTTT	CASSSSASGGASTQYF
TRBD2	TRBJ2-7	many	TRBV7-2	TGTGCCAGCACAAACCCGAGGGCTAGCGGGGGGTTACCCTACGAGCAGTACTTC	CASTNPRASGGLPYEQYF
.	TRBJ2-5	.	TRBV5-1	TGCGCCAGCAGCGTGTCCGACTCGGGAGAGACCCAGTACTTC	CASSVSDSGETQYF
TRBD1	TRBJ2-5	.	TRBV6-2/TRBV6-3	TGTGCCAGCAGTTTTTTACAGGGGCGAGAGACCCAGTACTTC	CASSFLQGRETQYF
.	TRBJ2-6	.	TRBV29-1	TGCAGCGTCCACACTGGGGCCAACGTCCTGACTTTC	CSVHTGANVLTF
.	TRBJ2-4	few	TRBV10-3	TGTGCCATCAGCCCGGGTCTAGCCAAAAACATTCAGTACTTC	CAISPGLAKNIQYF
.	TRBJ2-7	.	TRBV20-1	TGCAGTGAAGGGACACGGGGAGGTTGGCAGTACTTC	CSEGTRGGWQYF
.	TRBJ2-7	.	TRBV3-1	TGTGCCAGCAGCCAAGTAACGACAAATTACGAGCAGTACTTC	CASSQVTTNYEQYF
TRBD2	TRBJ2-1	.	TRBV20-1	TGCAGTGCTGTAGCGGGAGTATCAAATGAGCAGTTCTTC	CSAVAGVSNEQFF
.	TRBJ1-5	.	TRBV29-1	.	CSVERNEQFFEPGVGQPQHF
.	TRBJ2-3	.	TRBV10-3	TGTGCCATCAGTGGGGTTCAGGGCGGGGGCACAGATACGCAGTATTTT	CAISGVQGGGTDTQYF
TRBD2	TRBJ2-3	.	TRBV4-1	TGCGCCAGCAGCCAACTTGGACTAGCGGCCACAGATACGCAGTATTTT	CASSQLGLAATDTQYF
.	TRBJ1-2	many	TRBV5-1	TGCGCCAGCAGCTTGGACGGGAGCTCTAACTATGGCTACACCTTC	CASSLDGSSNYGYTF
.	TRBJ2-3	many	TRBV6-2/TRBV6-3	TGTGCCACCTCCGAGGGAGGTTCAGATACGCAGTATTTT	CATSEGGSDTQYF
.	TRBJ2-3	many	TRBV12-3/TRBV12-4	TGTGCCAGCAGTTTCCGGACTAGCACAGATACGCAGTATTTT	CASSFRTSTDTQYF
.	TRBJ1-4	.	TRBV27	TGTGCCAGCAGTTTATCGCAGGGAAGGAACGAAAAACTGTTTTTT	CASSLSQGRNEKLFF
TRBD2	TRBJ2-1	.	TRBV7-3	TGTGCCAGCAGCCAAATACCTAGCGGTAACAATGAGCAGTTCTTC	CASSQIPSGNNEQFF
TRBD1	TRBJ1-5	.	TRBV7-2	TGTGCCAGCAGACTTGACAGGGATCAGCCCCAGCATTTT	CASRLDRDQPQHF
.	TRBJ1-1	.	TRBV18	TGTGCCAGCTCTTATCTGGGGCGTTCGGCGGGCCGGGTGGCCACTGAAGCTTTCTTT	CASSYLGRSAGRVATEAFF
TRBD2	TRBJ2-5	many	TRBV9	TGTGCCAGCAGCGCCGGGACTAGAGAGACCCAGTACTTC	CASSAGTRETQYF
.	TRBJ2-5	few	TRBV20-1	TGCAGTGCGGAAAAGGGGCTCGGGCCTGACGAGACCCAGTACTTC	CSAEKGLGPDETQYF
TRBD1	TRBJ1-4	.	TRBV20-1	TGCAGTGCTGGCCCCCGGACAGGGGACGGTGAAAAACTGTTTTTT	CSAGPRTGDGEKLFF
TRBD1	TRBJ2-1	.	TRBV7-2	TGTGCCAGCAGCTTCACAGGGGGCGTAAATGAGCAGTTCTTC	CASSFTGGVNEQFF
TRBD1	TRBJ2-1	few	TRBV6-2/TRBV6-3	TGTGCCAGCAGTTACCCCGGGACAGGGGCATTTTCAATTTTCAATGAGCAGTTCTTC	CASSYPGTGAFSIFNEQFF
TRBD1	TRBJ2-7	.	TRBV11-2	TGTGCCAGCAGCTTACAGGGGAACAGGGGGGACGAGCAGTACTTC	CASSLQGNRGDEQYF
.	TRBJ2-7	many	TRBV4-2	TGTGCCAGCAGCCAAGATAATGGCTACGAGCAGTACTTC	CASSQDNGYEQYF
TRBD2	TRBJ2-3	.	TRBV20-1	TGCAGTGCTAGCGACTCCGGAACAGCGGGAGCATCCAAAGATACGCAGTATTTT	CSASDSGTAGASKDTQYF
.	TRBJ2-3	.	TRBV5-1	TGCGCCAGCAGCTTTGGGACATCTTTGTGGCAAGATACGCAGTATTTT	CASSFGTSLWQDTQYF
.	TRBJ2-7	once	TRBV11-2	TGTGCCAGCAGCCGTCAGACTGTCCCACAAGAGTCCCAGTACTTC	CASSRQTVPQESQYF
.	TRBJ2-5	.	TRBV5-6	TGTGCCAGCAGCCCGGAGTTCGAAGGGAATGAGCAGTACTTC	CASSPEFEGNEQYF